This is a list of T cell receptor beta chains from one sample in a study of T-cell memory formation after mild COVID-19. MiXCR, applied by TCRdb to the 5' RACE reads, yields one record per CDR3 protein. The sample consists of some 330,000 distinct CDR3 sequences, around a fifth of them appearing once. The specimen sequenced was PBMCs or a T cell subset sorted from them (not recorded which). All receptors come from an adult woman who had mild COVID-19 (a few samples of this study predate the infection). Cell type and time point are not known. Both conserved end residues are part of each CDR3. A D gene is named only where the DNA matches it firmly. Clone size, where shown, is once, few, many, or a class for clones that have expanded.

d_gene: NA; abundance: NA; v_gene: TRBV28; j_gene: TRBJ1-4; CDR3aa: CASSLDSFNEKLFF; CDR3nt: TGTGCCAGCAGTCTGGACAGCTTTAATGAAAAACTGTTTTTT
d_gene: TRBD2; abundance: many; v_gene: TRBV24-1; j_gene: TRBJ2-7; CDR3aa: CATSDSGLAKSYEQYF; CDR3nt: TGTGCCACCAGTGATTCGGGACTAGCGAAATCCTACGAGCAGTACTTC
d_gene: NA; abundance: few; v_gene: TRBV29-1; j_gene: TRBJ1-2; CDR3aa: CSVEQQRSYGYTF; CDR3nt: TGCAGCGTTGAGCAACAGCGGAGCTATGGCTACACCTTC
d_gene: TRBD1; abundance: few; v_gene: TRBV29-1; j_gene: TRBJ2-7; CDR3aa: CSVSGGADYEQYF; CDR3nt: TGCAGCGTTTCAGGGGGCGCCGACTACGAGCAGTACTTC
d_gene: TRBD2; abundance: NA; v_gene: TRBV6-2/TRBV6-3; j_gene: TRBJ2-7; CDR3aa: CASTGGRDSTSYEQYF; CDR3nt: TGTGCCAGCACCGGCGGGAGGGACTCTACTTCCTACGAGCAGTACTTC
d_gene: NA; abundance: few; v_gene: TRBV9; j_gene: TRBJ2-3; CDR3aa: CASSLGESTDTQYF; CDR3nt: TGTGCCAGCAGCTTAGGGGAGTCCACAGATACGCAGTATTTT
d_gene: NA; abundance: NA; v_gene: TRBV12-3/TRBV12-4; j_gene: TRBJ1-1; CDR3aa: CASSFAFNTEAFF; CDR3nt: TGTGCCAGCAGTTTCGCCTTTAACACTGAAGCTTTCTTT
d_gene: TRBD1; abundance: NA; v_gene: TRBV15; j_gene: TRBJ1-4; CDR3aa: CATSRDFPDRSNEKLFF; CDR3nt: TGTGCCACCAGCAGAGATTTCCCGGACAGGAGTAATGAAAAACTGTTTTTT
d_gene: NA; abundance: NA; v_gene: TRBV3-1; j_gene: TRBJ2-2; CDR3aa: CASSLSFTGELFF; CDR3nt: TGTGCCAGCAGCCTTAGCTTCACCGGGGAGCTGTTTTTT
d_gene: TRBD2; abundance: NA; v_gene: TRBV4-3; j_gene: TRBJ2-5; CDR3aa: CASSQELAGGRETQYF; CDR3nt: TGCGCCAGCAGCCAAGAATTGGCGGGAGGGCGAGAGACCCAGTACTTC
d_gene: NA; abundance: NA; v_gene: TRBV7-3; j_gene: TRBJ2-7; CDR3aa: CASTLMRDFPYEQYF; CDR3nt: TGTGCCAGCACCCTAATGCGGGATTTCCCCTACGAGCAGTACTTC
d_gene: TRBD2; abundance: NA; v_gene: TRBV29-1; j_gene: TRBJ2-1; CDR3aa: CSVAVPLGGAYNEQFF; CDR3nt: TGCAGCGTTGCCGTCCCCTTGGGGGGGGCCTACAATGAGCAGTTCTTC
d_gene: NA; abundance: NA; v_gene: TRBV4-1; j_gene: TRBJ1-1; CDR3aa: CASSRPQSRVGAFF; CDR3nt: TGCGCCAGCAGCCGCCCCCAGTCCAGGGTTGGAGCTTTCTTT
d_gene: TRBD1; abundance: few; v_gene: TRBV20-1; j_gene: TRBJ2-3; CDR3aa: CSARDRRGLSTDTQYF; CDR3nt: TGCAGTGCTAGAGATCGCAGGGGGCTAAGCACAGATACGCAGTATTTT
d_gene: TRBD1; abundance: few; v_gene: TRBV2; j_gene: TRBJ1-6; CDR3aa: CASSLQGVKHNSPLHF; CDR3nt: TGTGCCAGCAGCCTACAGGGGGTTAAACATAATTCACCCCTCCACTTT
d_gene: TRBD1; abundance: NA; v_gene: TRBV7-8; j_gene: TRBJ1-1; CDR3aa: CASSKGQWNTEAFF; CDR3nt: TGTGCCAGCAGCAAGGGACAGTGGAACACTGAAGCTTTCTTT
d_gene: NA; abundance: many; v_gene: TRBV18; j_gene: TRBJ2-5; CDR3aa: CASSPHRWGSGETQYF; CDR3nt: TGTGCCAGCTCACCCCATCGATGGGGGTCCGGAGAGACCCAGTACTTC
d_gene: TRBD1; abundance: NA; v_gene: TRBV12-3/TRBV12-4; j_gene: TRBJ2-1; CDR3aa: CASSNRGNEQFF; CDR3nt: TGTGCCAGCAGTAACAGGGGGAATGAGCAGTTCTTC
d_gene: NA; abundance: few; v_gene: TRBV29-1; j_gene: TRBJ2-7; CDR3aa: CSVETVYEQYF; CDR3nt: TGCAGCGTTGAGACAGTCTACGAGCAGTACTTC
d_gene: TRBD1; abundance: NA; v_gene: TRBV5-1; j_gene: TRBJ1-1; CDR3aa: CASSLIGTGSTEAFF; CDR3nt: TGCGCCAGCAGCCTAATCGGGACAGGGAGCACTGAAGCTTTCTTT
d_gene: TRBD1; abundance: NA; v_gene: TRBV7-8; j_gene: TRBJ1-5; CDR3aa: CASSLGQGRINQPQHF; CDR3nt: TGTGCCAGCAGCCTAGGACAGGGGAGGATCAATCAGCCCCAGCATTTT
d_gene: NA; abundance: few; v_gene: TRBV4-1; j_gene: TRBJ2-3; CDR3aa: CASSQDSRGWGTDTQYF; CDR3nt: TGCGCCAGCAGCCAAGATTCCCGGGGCTGGGGCACAGATACGCAGTATTTT
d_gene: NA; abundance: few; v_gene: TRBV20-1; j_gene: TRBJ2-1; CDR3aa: CSARDPDRSHNEQFF; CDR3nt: TGCAGTGCTAGAGATCCGGACAGATCCCACAATGAGCAGTTCTTC
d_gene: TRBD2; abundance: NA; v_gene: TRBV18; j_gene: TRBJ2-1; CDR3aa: CASSPYGGGDEQFF; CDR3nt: TGTGCCAGCTCACCGTACGGGGGGGGCGATGAGCAGTTCTTC
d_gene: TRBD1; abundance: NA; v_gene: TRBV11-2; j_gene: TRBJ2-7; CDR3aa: CASSPILRTGPYEQYF; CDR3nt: TGTGCCAGCAGCCCAATTCTTAGGACAGGCCCCTACGAGCAGTACTTC
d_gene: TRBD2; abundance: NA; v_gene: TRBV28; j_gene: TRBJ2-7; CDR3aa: CASRVGSGSVYEQYF; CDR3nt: TGTGCCAGCAGGGTGGGGAGCGGGAGTGTGTACGAGCAGTACTTC
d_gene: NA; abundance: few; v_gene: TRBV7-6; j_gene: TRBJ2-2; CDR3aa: CASLGQPNTGELFF; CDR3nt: TGTGCCAGCCTCGGGCAACCGAACACCGGGGAGCTGTTTTTT
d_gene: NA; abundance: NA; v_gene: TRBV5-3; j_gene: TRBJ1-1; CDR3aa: CARSVEVSRLNTEAFF; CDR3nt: TGTGCCAGAAGCGTTGAGGTCAGCAGACTAAACACTGAAGCTTTCTTT
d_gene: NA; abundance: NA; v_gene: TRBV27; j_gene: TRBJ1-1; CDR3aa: CASSPTAGGLVMNTEAFF; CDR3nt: TGTGCCAGCAGCCCCACAGCGGGAGGGTTGGTAATGAACACTGAAGCTTTCTTT
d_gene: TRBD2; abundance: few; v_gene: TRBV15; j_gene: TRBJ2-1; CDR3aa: CATGDTRDYASEFF; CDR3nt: TGTGCCACCGGAGACACTCGGGACTACGCGAGCGAGTTCTTC
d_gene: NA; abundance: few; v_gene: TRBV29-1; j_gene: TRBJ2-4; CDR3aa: CSVEAWDMTKNIQYF; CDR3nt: TGCAGCGTTGAAGCCTGGGACATGACCAAAAACATTCAGTACTTC
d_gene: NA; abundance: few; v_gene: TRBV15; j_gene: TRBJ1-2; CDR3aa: CATSGQQTTGYTF; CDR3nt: TGTGCCACCAGCGGGCAACAAACAACTGGCTACACCTTC
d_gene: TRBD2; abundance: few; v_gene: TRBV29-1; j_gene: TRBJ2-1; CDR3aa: CSVDSGGGYEQFF; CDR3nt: TGCAGCGTTGATAGCGGGGGGGGCTATGAGCAGTTCTTC
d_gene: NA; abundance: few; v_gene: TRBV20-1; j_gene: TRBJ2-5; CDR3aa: CSARVPSGVQETQYF; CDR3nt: TGCAGTGCTAGAGTCCCCTCAGGAGTCCAAGAGACCCAGTACTTC
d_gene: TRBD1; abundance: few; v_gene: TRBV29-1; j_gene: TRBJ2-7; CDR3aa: CSVVDRGFDEQYF; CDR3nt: TGCAGCGTTGTCGACAGGGGTTTCGACGAGCAGTACTTC
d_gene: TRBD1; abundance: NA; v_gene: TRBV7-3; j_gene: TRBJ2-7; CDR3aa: CASSPTGAVSVYEQYF; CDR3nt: TGTGCCAGCAGCCCCACAGGGGCTGTCTCAGTCTACGAGCAGTACTTC
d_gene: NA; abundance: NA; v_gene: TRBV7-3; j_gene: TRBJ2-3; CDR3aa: CASSSMAPDTQYF; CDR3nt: TGTGCCAGCAGCTCCATGGCCCCGGATACGCAGTATTTT
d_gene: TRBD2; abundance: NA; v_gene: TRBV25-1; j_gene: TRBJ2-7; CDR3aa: CASEGDSGGTASGSYTYEQYF; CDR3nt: TGTGCCAGCGAAGGGGACTCGGGGGGTACGGCTAGCGGGAGTTACACCTACGAGCAGTACTTC
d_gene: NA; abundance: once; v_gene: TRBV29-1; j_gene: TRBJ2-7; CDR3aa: CSVEGAGRSSYEQYF; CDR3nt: TGCAGCGTTGAAGGTGCGGGACGGAGCTCCTACGAGCAGTACTTC
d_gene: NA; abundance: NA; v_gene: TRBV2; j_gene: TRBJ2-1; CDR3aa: CASTSFERTLGSEQFF; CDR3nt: TGTGCCAGCACCTCCTTCGAGAGGACGCTGGGGAGTGAGCAGTTCTTC
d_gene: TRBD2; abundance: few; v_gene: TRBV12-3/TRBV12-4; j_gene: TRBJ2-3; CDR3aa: CASRSPSGADTQYF; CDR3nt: TGTGCCAGCAGGTCTCCTAGCGGGGCAGATACGCAGTATTTT
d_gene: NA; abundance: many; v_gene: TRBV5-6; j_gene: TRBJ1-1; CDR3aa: CASSLYGVNTEAFF; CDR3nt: TGTGCCAGCAGCTTGTACGGTGTGAACACTGAAGCTTTCTTT
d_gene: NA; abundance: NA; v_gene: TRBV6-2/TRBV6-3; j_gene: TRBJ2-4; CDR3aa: CASSFGSTVSKNIQYF; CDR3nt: TGTGCCAGCAGTTTCGGGTCGACAGTATCTAAAAACATTCAGTACTTC
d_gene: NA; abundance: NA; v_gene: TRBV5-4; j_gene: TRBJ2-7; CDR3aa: CASSFDSSYDLYF; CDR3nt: TGTGCCAGCAGCTTTGACAGCTCCTACGACCTGTACTTC
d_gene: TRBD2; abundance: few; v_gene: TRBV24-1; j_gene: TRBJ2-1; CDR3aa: CATSGLTSGGRNEQFF; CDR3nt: TGTGCCACCAGTGGCCTAACTAGCGGGGGGAGAAATGAGCAGTTCTTC
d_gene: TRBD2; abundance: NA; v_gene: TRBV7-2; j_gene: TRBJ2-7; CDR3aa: CASSLVGGRTHEQYF; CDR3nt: TGTGCCAGCAGCTTAGTGGGCGGGAGGACCCACGAGCAGTACTTC
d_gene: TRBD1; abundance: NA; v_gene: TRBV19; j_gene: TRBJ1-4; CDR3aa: CASSLHRGLNEKLFF; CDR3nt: TGTGCCAGTAGTCTCCACAGGGGGCTAAATGAAAAACTGTTTTTT
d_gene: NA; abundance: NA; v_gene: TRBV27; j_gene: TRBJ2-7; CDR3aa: CASSLYPHSEQYF; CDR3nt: TGTGCCAGCAGTTTGTATCCCCATTCTGAGCAGTACTTC
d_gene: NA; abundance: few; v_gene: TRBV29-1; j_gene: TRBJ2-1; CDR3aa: CSAGTRLTNEQFF; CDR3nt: TGCAGCGCCGGGACTCGTTTAACCAATGAGCAGTTCTTC
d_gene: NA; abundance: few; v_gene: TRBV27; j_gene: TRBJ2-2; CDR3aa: CASSLFAGELFF; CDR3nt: TGTGCCAGCAGTTTATTCGCCGGGGAGCTGTTTTTT
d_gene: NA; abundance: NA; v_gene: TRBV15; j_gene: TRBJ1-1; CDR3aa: CATSSKEGSEAFF; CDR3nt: TGTGCCACCAGCAGCAAAGAGGGCTCTGAAGCTTTCTTT
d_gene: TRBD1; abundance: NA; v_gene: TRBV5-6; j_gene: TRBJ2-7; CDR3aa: CASSLDMTGNEQYF; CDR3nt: TGTGCCAGCAGCTTGGATATGACAGGGAACGAGCAGTACTTC
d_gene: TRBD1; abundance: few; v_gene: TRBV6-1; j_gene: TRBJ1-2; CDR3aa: CASSPGTGGSLNGYTF; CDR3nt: TGTGCCAGCAGCCCGGGAACAGGGGGCTCTCTAAATGGCTACACCTTC
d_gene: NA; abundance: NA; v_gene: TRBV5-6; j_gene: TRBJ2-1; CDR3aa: CASIRSGTYNEQFF; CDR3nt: TGTGCCAGCATCAGAAGCGGCACTTACAATGAGCAGTTCTTC